This T cell receptor beta chain was captured by sequencing in a study of blood T cell repertoires in COVID-19. Cohort 3 donors counted as recovered after two negative PCRs, clearance, or resolved symptoms. Original data processing: Estimates of nucleated cell counts were drawn from the amplification of reference gene primers. Method: immunoSEQ multiplex PCR; TCRdb's copy keeps in-frame clones and lacks some. The D gene and trimming were derived from the DNA, and the V and J assignments and clone size from that table. In the table there are about 180,000 clones, more than 75% of which are singletons. The CDR3 is made up of 11 amino acids. Germline CDR1 is LNHDA and CDR2 is SQIVND (reference sequence). Deletions cut 8 bases from V and 5 bases from J, with 8 bases between.

Source material: PBMCs or T cells enriched from blood (not recorded which). The clonotype comes from a woman aged 25 to 39 who had recovered from COVID-19. The V gene is TRBV19, the J gene TRBJ2-3, with D perhaps matching TRBD1 (5 bases). The CDR3 sequence is CASSQGDTQYF. The CDR3 bases are TGTGCCAGTTCTCAGGGAGATACGCAGTATTTT.